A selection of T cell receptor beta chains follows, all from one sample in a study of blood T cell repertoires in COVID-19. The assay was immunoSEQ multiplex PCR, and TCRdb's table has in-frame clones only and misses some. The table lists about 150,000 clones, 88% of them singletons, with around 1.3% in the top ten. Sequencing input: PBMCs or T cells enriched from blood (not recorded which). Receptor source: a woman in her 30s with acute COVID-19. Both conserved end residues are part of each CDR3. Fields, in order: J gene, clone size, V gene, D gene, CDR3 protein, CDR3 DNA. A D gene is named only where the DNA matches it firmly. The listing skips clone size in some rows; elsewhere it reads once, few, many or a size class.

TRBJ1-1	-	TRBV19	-	CASSMVKLSMNTEAFF	TGTGCCAGTAGTATGGTAAAACTATCCATGAACACTGAAGCTTTCTTT
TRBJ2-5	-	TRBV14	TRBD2	CASSTTSRQTQYF	TGTGCCAGCAGCACGACTAGCAGGCAGACCCAGTACTTC
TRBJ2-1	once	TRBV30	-	CAWDELAYNEQFF	TGTGCCTGGGATGAGCTGGCCTACAATGAGCAGTTCTTC
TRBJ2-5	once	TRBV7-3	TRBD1	CASSADRRETQYF	TGTGCCAGCAGCGCGGACAGGCGAGAGACCCAGTACTTC
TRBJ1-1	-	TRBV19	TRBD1	CASRAQVGTVGTEAFF	TGTGCCAGTAGAGCCCAAGTGGGGACAGTCGGCACTGAAGCTTTCTTT
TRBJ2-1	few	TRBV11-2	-	CASSLAAKVNNEQFF	TGTGCCAGCAGCTTAGCTGCGAAAGTGAACAATGAGCAGTTCTTC
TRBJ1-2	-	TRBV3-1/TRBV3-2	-	CASSHFNIRSGQGYTF	TGTGCCAGCAGCCACTTCAATATACGCTCGGGTCAGGGCTACACCTTC
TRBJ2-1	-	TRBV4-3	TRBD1	CASSHAGTGAYNEQFF	TGCGCCAGCAGCCACGCCGGGACAGGGGCCTACAATGAGCAGTTCTTC
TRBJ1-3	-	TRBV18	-	CASSPVTGPNTIYF	TGTGCCAGCTCACCGGTCACAGGACCAAACACCATATATTTT
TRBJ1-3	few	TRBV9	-	CASSVMAASSGNTIYF	TGTGCCAGCAGCGTAATGGCAGCGAGCTCTGGAAACACCATATATTTT
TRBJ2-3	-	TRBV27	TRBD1	CASSLFLAGTGVTDTQYF	TGTGCCAGCAGTTTATTTCTTGCCGGGACAGGGGTTACAGATACGCAGTATTTT
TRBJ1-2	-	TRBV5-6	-	CASSLPGRGYTF	TGTGCCAGCAGCTTGCCAGGGCGAGGCTACACCTTC
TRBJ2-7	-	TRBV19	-	CASSQSAAYEQYF	TGTGCCAGTAGTCAGTCCGCGGCATACGAGCAGTACTTC
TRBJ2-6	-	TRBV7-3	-	CASSFAPGQVSGANVLTF	TGTGCCAGCAGCTTCGCTCCGGGACAAGTCTCTGGGGCCAACGTCCTGACTTTC
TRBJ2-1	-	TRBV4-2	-	CASSQEAQVQFF	TGTGCCAGCAGCCAAGAAGCCCAGGTCCAGTTCTTC
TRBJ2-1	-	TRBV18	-	CASSPPASGVEQFF	TGTGCCAGCTCACCACCGGCTTCGGGGGTCGAGCAGTTCTTC
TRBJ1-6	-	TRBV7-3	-	CASSFGQGNSPLHF	TGTGCCAGCAGCTTCGGTCAGGGAAATTCACCCCTCCACTTT
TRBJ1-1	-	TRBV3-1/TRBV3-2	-	CASSQDPGAGNTEAFF	TGTGCCAGCAGCCAAGATCCAGGGGCAGGGAACACTGAAGCTTTCTTT
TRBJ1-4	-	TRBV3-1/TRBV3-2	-	CASSPAGATNEKLFF	TGTGCCAGCAGCCCTGCGGGGGCAACTAATGAAAAACTGTTTTTT
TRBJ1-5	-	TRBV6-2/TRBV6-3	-	CASSYGSGNQPQHF	TGTGCCAGCAGTTACGGGAGTGGCAATCAGCCCCAGCATTTT
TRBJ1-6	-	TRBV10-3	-	CAISQDSRTGYSPLHF	TGTGCCATCAGTCAGGACAGCCGGACCGGTTATTCACCCCTCCACTTT
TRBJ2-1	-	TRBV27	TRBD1	CASSFVGTGDNEQFF	TGTGCCAGCAGTTTTGTCGGGACAGGTGACAATGAGCAGTTCTTC
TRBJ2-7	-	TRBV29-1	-	CSAGHPHTYEQYF	TGCAGCGCCGGACATCCCCATACCTACGAGCAGTACTTC
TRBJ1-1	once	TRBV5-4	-	CASSLRQNTEAFF	TGTGCCAGCAGCCTCAGACAGAACACTGAAGCTTTCTTT
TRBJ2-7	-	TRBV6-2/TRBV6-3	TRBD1	CASSWDRGYEQYF	TGTGCCAGCAGTTGGGACAGGGGGTACGAGCAGTACTTC
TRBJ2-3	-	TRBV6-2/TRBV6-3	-	CASSLGGLAITDTQYF	TGTGCCAGCAGTCTGGGCGGGTTAGCTATAACAGATACGCAGTATTTT
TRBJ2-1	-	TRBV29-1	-	CSVVFVSSYNEQFF	TGCAGCGTTGTATTCGTCAGCTCCTACAATGAGCAGTTCTTC
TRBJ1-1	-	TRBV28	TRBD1	CASSSGQGDTEAFF	TGTGCCAGCAGTTCCGGACAGGGAGACACTGAAGCTTTCTTT
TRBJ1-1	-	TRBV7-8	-	CASSLDSWNTEAFF	TGTGCCAGCAGCTTAGACAGCTGGAACACTGAAGCTTTCTTT
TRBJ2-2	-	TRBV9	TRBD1	CASSPPTGTGNNTGELFF	TGTGCCAGCAGCCCTCCAACCGGGACAGGGAATAACACCGGGGAGCTGTTTTTT
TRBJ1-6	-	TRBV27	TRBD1	CASSLGTVGSPLHF	TGTGCCAGCAGTTTGGGGACAGTGGGTTCACCCCTCCACTTT
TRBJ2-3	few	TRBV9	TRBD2	CASSVGGLAGGDTQYF	TGTGCCAGCAGCGTAGGAGGACTAGCGGGAGGCGATACGCAGTATTTT
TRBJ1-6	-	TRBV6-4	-	CASSVEGGSPLHF	TGTGCCAGCAGTGTGGAGGGGGGGTCACCCCTCCACTTT
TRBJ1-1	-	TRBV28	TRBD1	CASSTGQGASAEAFF	TGTGCCAGCAGTACAGGACAGGGGGCGAGCGCTGAAGCTTTCTTT
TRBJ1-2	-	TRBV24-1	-	CATSDGVYGYTF	TGTGCCACCAGTGATGGAGTCTATGGCTACACCTTC
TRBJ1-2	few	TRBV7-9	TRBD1	CASSLGQGASNYGYTF	TGTGCCAGCAGCTTGGGGCAGGGGGCGAGTAACTATGGCTACACCTTC
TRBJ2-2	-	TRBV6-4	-	CASSDSETGGAGELFF	TGTGCCAGCAGTGACTCCGAGACAGGCGGCGCCGGGGAGCTGTTTTTT
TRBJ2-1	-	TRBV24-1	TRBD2	CATSDRRSSGRNEQFF	TGTGCCACCAGTGATCGTCGATCTAGCGGGAGAAATGAGCAGTTCTTC
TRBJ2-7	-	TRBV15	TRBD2	CATSTRASGRADYEQYF	TGTGCCACCAGCACGAGGGCTAGCGGGAGGGCGGATTACGAGCAGTACTTC
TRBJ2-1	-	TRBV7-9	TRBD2	CASNRGTSGYNEQFF	TGTGCCAGCAACCGCGGGACTAGTGGATACAATGAGCAGTTCTTC
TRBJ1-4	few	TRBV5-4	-	CASSLAGEMRKLFF	TGTGCCAGCAGCTTGGCCGGGGAGATGCGGAAACTGTTTTTT
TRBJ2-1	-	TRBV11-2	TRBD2	CASSTAGGSYNEQFF	TGTGCCAGCAGTACAGCGGGAGGATCCTACAATGAGCAGTTCTTC
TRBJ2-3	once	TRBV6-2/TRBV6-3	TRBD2	CASSGIAGLTDTQYF	TGTGCCAGCAGTGGGATAGCGGGCCTCACAGATACGCAGTATTTT
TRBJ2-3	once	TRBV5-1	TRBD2	CASSLVSGGSDTQYF	TGCGCCAGCAGCTTGGTGTCGGGAGGATCAGATACGCAGTATTTT
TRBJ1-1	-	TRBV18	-	CASSPGSPTVNTEAFF	TGTGCCAGCTCACCAGGTAGCCCGACAGTCAACACTGAAGCTTTCTTT
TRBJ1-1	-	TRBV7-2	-	CASSRDPNTEAFF	TGTGCCAGCAGCCGGGATCCGAACACTGAAGCTTTCTTT
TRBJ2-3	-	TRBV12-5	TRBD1	CASGLGQGKVTDTQYF	TGTGCTAGTGGTCTTGGACAGGGGAAGGTCACAGATACGCAGTATTTT
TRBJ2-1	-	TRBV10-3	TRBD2	CAISDEREGPRGSYNEQFF	TGTGCCATCAGTGATGAGCGGGAGGGCCCTCGGGGCTCCTACAATGAGCAGTTCTTC
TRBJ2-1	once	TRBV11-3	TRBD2	CASSLLREGAYNEQFF	TGTGCCAGCAGCTTACTCCGGGAGGGTGCCTACAATGAGCAGTTCTTC
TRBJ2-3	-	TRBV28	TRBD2	CASIRGGTDTQYF	TGTGCCAGCATTCGGGGAGGGACAGATACGCAGTATTTT
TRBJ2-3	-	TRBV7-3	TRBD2	CASSLMGLAGDTQYF	TGTGCCAGCAGCTTAATGGGACTAGCAGGAGATACGCAGTATTTT
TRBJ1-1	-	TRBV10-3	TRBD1	CAISLGQGATEAFF	TGTGCCATCAGCCTAGGACAGGGGGCGACTGAAGCTTTCTTT
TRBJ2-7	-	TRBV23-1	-	CASSQGEEAYEQYF	TGCGCCAGCAGTCAGGGCGAGGAGGCCTACGAGCAGTACTTC
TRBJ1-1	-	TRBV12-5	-	CASGFMQGGNTEAFF	TGTGCTAGTGGTTTTATGCAGGGAGGGAACACTGAAGCTTTCTTT
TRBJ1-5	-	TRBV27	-	CASSLSYGNQPQHF	TGTGCCAGCAGTTTATCGTACGGGAATCAGCCCCAGCATTTT
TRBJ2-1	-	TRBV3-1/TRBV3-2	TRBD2	CASSQGSLGGGLAGGPNEQFF	TGTGCCAGCAGCCAAGGTAGTCTTGGGGGCGGCCTAGCGGGAGGGCCGAATGAGCAGTTCTTC
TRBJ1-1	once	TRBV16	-	CASSRGAGETEAFF	TGTGCCAGCAGCCGTGGGGCAGGGGAGACTGAAGCTTTCTTT
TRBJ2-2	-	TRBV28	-	CASKSTDTGELFF	TGTGCCAGCAAGTCCACAGACACCGGGGAGCTGTTTTTT